The 12 T cell receptor beta chains listed next were all sequenced from one sample in a study of beta chain features in type 1 diabetes. Investigators reverse transcribed all isolated RNA, so they sequenced expressed TCRB transcripts. Data came from immunoSEQ multiplex PCR; TCRdb stores just in-frame clones and leaves some out. The profile shows fewer than 400,000 clones, around 9% of them singletons. The antigens for these receptors are not known. Points from the study as a whole: When Type 1 diabetes patients were examined, their TCRB CDR3s proved moderately but significantly shorter in all four CD4+ subsets.

Specimen: central memory CD4+ T cells from blood. These receptors came from a man aged 25 to 40 with type 1 diabetes.

The CDR3 region has the DNA TGTGCCAGCAGCCCAGGGACCTCTAGCACAGATACGCAGTATTTT. Protein product: CASSPGTSSTDTQYF. V gene TRBV11-2 combines with J gene TRBJ2-3, with D perhaps TRBD1 or TRBD2 (5 bases each). Germline V gene lookup returns CDR1 SGHAT and CDR2 FQNNGV. V was clipped by 5 bases and J by 0 bases, with 12 bases between them. CDR3 size: 15 residues.

The chain carries TRBV7-2 and TRBJ2-5, with a weak D call TRBD2 (5 bases). The length of the CDR3 is 14 residues. Deletions cut 1 base from V and 5 bases from J, with 11 bases between. Germline loops: CDR1 SGHTA, CDR2 FQGNSA. CDR3 bases: TGTGCCAGCAGCTTAGACCCGGGGTCGGAGACCCAGTACTTC. Translating it yields CASSLDPGSETQYF.

The chain combines TRBV27 with TRBJ2-5; 8 bases fit TRBD1. V shed 5 bases, J shed 2 bases, and the junction held 4 bases outside the gene matches. Germline loops: CDR1 MNHEY, CDR2 SMNVEV (reference sequence). The CDR3 totals 14 residues. The CDR3 sequence is CASSARQGQETQYF. The DNA of the CDR3 is TGTGCCAGCAGTGCTCGACAGGGGCAAGAGACCCAGTACTTC.

The chain uses TRBV23-1 and TRBJ2-7; no clear D gene. TRBV23-1 is an ORF; its function is uncertain. This CDR3 has 12 amino acids. V dropped 7 bases and J dropped 7 bases, with 14 bases sitting between them. The CDR3 region is CASTPRHREQYF. CDR3 nucleotide sequence: TGCGCCAGCACCCCCCGTCATCGGGAGCAGTACTTC.

This clone came up a few times. The gene calls are TRBV9 and TRBJ2-7, with D maybe TRBD1 (5 bases). V was cut by 4 bases and J by 2 bases, with 16 bases left in between. This CDR3 has 15 residues. CDR1 SGDLS and CDR2 YYNGEE come from the germline V gene. The CDR3 DNA sequence: TGTGCCAGCAGCCCGACCTTGACAGACGCCTACGAGCAGTACTTC. It specifies CASSPTLTDAYEQYF.

This chain uses TRBV11-3 with TRBJ2-3; D gene uncertain. This CDR3 region has 15 residues. The germline gives CDR1 SGHNT, CDR2 YENEEA. V lost 0 bases and J lost 1, with 8 bases in between. CDR3: CASSLEIEGTDTQYF. CDR3 nucleotide sequence: TGTGCCAGCAGCTTAGAAATCGAGGGCACAGATACGCAGTATTTT.

The table lists this clone with a few counts. This chain links TRBV6-5 with TRBJ2-6; possible D gene TRBD2, 7 bases. V lost 4 bases and J 2 bases, leaving 12 bases between the germline ends. The CDR3 loop spans 16 amino acids. The germline CDR1 and CDR2 sequences are MNHEY and SVGAGI. The CDR3 loop reads CASSLAGATGANVLTF. CDR3 bases: TGTGCCAGCAGTTTGGCGGGGGCAACTGGGGCCAACGTCCTGACTTTC.

This clone was detected a few times. The rearrangement uses TRBV5-4 and TRBJ2-3; 11 bases are a match to TRBD2. Trimming removed 3 bases from V and 1 base from J; junction bases left unmatched: 4. Germline V lookup: CDR1 SGHNT, CDR2 YYREEE (reference sequence). This CDR3 is 16 amino acids long. In DNA form, the CDR3 reads TGTGCCAGCAGCTCCGCACTAGCGGGGGGCACAGATACGCAGTATTTT. Its translation: CASSSALAGGTDTQYF.

There are a few counts of this clone. J is TRBJ1-2 and V is TRBV29-1; D remains ambiguous. The germline V gene has CDR1 SQVTM and CDR2 ANQGSEA. With 4 bases removed from V and 8 bases from J, the gap between germline ends came to 11 bases. The CDR3 totals 11 residues. CDR3 loop: CSVATTWGYTF. The CDR3 coding sequence is TGCAGCGTTGCTACTACGTGGGGCTACACCTTC.

This clone was counted only a few times. This chain links TRBV28 with TRBJ1-1; no reliable D call. V was pared by 10 bases and J by 2 bases, with 14 bases between. The CDR3 extends over 13 amino acids. Germline loops: CDR1 MDHEN, CDR2 SYDVKM. CDR3: CATIRPRNTEAFF. CDR3 DNA: TGTGCCACCATTAGGCCCAGAAACACTGAAGCTTTCTTT.

This clone showed up just a few times. V gene TRBV30 combines with J gene TRBJ1-3; D is unclear. The CDR3 sequence is 12 residues long. Trimming took 6 bases from V and 0 from J, leaving 6 bases between them. Germline CDR1 and CDR2: GTSNPN and SVGIG (reference sequence). CDR3 nucleotides: TGTGCCTGTTCGAGCTCTGGAAACACCATATATTTT. Translated: CACSSSGNTIYF.

This clone was counted only a few times. The CDR3 here is CASGRTSWDSYEQYF. DNA for the CDR3: TGTGCCAGCGGCCGGACTAGCTGGGACTCCTACGAGCAGTACTTC. The chain recombines TRBV6-5 with TRBJ2-7; 8 bases line up with TRBD2. Trimming removed 8 bases from V and 0 bases from J; junction bases left unmatched: 9. The CDR3 loop spans 15 amino acids. The germline CDR1 and CDR2 sequences are MNHEY and SVGAGI.